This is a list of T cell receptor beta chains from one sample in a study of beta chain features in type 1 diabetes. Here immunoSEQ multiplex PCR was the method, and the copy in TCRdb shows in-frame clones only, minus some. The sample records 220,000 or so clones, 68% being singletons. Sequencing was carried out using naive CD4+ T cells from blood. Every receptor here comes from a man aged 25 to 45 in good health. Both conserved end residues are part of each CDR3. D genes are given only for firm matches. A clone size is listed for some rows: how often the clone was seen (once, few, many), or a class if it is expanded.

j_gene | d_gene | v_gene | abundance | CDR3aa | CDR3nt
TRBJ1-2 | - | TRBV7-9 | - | CASSLVEGNYGYTF | TGTGCCAGCAGCTTAGTTGAGGGGAACTATGGCTACACCTTC
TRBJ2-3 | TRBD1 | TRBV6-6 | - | CASSRVQGATDTQYF | TGTGCCAGCAGTCGGGTACAGGGGGCTACAGATACGCAGTATTTT
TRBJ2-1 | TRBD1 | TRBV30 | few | CASYRDRYYNEQFF | TGTGCCTCCTACCGGGACAGATATTACAATGAGCAGTTCTTC
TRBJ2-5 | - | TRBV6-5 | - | CASSYGGTQYF | TGTGCCAGCAGTTACGGGGGGACCCAGTACTTC
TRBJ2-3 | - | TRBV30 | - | CAWTMEPYTQYF | TGTGCCTGGACTATGGAGCCGTATACGCAGTATTTT
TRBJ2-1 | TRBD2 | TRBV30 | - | CAWTLAGGNEQFF | TGTGCCTGGACACTAGCGGGAGGGAATGAGCAGTTCTTC
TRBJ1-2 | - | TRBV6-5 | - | CASGKSGRSYGYTF | TGTGCCAGCGGGAAGTCCGGACGGAGCTATGGCTACACCTTC
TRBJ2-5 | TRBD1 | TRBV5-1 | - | CASSTGTAQETQYF | TGCGCCAGCAGCACGGGGACAGCCCAAGAGACCCAGTACTTC
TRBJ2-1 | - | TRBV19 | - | CASSIAPGSGEQFF | TGTGCCAGTAGTATAGCCCCAGGGTCGGGTGAGCAGTTCTTC
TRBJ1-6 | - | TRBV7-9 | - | CASSTGANSPLHF | TGTGCCAGCAGTACGGGGGCGAATTCACCCCTCCACTTT
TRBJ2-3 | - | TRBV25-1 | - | CASSNLGAGPDTQYF | TGTGCCAGCAGTAACCTGGGGGCAGGGCCAGATACGCAGTATTTT
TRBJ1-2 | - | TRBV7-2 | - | CASSLRGLGNGYTF | TGTGCCAGCAGCTTACGGGGTTTGGGGAATGGCTACACCTTC
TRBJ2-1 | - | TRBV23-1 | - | CASRYSGTAAYNEQFF | TGCGCCAGCAGATATTCCGGGACTGCCGCCTACAATGAGCAGTTCTTC
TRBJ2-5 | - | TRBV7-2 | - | CASSSTGTNQETQYF | TGTGCCAGCAGCTCAACCGGGACCAATCAAGAGACCCAGTACTTC
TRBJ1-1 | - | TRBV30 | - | CAWTGRLNTEAFF | TGTGCCTGGACGGGAAGACTGAACACTGAAGCTTTCTTT
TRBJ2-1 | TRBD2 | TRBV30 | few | CAWSRGGINEQFF | TGTGCCTGGAGCCGGGGGGGCATCAATGAGCAGTTCTTC
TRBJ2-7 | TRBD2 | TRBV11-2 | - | CASSLGLAGTYEQYF | TGTGCCAGCAGCTTAGGGCTAGCGGGGACCTACGAGCAGTACTTC
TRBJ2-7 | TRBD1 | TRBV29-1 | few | CSVEKGQGEWEQYF | TGCAGCGTTGAGAAAGGGCAGGGGGAATGGGAGCAGTACTTC
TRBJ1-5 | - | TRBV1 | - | CTSSQGEKISNQPQHF | TGCACCAGCAGCCAAGGGGAAAAGATTAGCAATCAGCCCCAGCATTTT
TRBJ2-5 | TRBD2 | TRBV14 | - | CASSQGTGGTSWDQETQYF | TGTGCCAGCAGCCAAGGGACAGGAGGGACTAGCTGGGACCAAGAGACCCAGTACTTC
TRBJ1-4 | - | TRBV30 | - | CAWSVRQGEKLFF | TGTGCCTGGAGTGTACGGCAGGGGGAAAAACTGTTTTTT
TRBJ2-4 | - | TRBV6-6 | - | CASSQLERYIQYF | TGTGCCAGCAGTCAACTTGAGAGGTACATTCAGTACTTC
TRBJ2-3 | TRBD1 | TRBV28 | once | CASSSTGTGLNTQYF | TGTGCCAGCAGTTCAACCGGGACAGGGCTCAATACGCAGTATTTT
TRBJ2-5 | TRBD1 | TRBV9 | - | CASSERQGKETQYF | TGTGCCAGCAGCGAAAGACAGGGTAAAGAGACCCAGTACTTC
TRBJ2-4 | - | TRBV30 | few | CAWSEAKNIQYF | TGTGCCTGGAGTGAGGCCAAAAACATTCAGTACTTC
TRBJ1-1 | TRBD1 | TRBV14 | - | CASSQEADRGLAFF | TGTGCCAGCAGCCAAGAGGCTGACAGGGGTCTCGCTTTCTTT
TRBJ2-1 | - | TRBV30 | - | CAWSDTYNEQFF | TGTGCCTGGAGCGATACTTACAATGAGCAGTTCTTC
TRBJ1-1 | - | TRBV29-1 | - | CSGRDGTINTEAFF | TGCAGCGGACGGGACGGCACTATAAACACTGAAGCTTTCTTT
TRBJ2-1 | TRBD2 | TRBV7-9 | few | CASSGGREVEQFF | TGTGCCAGCAGCGGCGGGAGGGAGGTTGAGCAGTTCTTC
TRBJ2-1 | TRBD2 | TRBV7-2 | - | CASSLWREGEQFF | TGTGCCAGCAGCTTGTGGCGGGAGGGCGAGCAGTTCTTC
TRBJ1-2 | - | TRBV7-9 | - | CASSSDRFSSYGYTF | TGTGCCAGCAGCTCTGACAGGTTTTCAAGCTATGGCTACACCTTC
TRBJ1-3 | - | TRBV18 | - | CASSAATDSGNTIYF | TGTGCCAGCTCGGCAGCCACCGACTCTGGAAACACCATATATTTT
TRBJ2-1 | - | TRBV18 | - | CASSRSNNEQFF | TGTGCCAGCTCGAGGAGTAACAATGAGCAGTTCTTC
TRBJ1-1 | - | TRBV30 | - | CAGLRTEAFF | TGTGCCGGGCTAAGGACTGAAGCTTTCTTT
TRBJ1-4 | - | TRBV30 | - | CAWNSVGEKLFF | TGTGCCTGGAACTCGGTTGGTGAAAAACTGTTTTTT
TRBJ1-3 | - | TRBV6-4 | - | CASSEKAGNTIYF | TGTGCCAGCAGTGAAAAGGCTGGAAACACCATATATTTT
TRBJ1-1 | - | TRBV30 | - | CAWSVLGGTEAFF | TGTGCCTGGAGTGTACTAGGGGGCACTGAAGCTTTCTTT
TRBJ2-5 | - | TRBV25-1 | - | CASSELGRKETQYF | TGTGCCAGCAGTGAATTGGGGCGGAAAGAGACCCAGTACTTC
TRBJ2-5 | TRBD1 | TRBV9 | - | CASSYRQGWEETQYF | TGTGCCAGCAGCTACCGACAGGGCTGGGAAGAGACCCAGTACTTC
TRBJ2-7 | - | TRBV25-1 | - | CASSEGYEQYF | TGTGCCAGCAGTGAGGGCTACGAGCAGTACTTC
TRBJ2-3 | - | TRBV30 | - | CAWSLEDTQYF | TGTGCCTGGAGTTTGGAAGATACGCAGTATTTT
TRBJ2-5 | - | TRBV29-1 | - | CSVARGAETQYF | TGCAGCGTTGCTAGGGGGGCAGAGACCCAGTACTTC
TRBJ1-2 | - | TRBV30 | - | CAWSGGNRWGYTF | TGTGCCTGGAGTGGAGGAAACCGTTGGGGCTACACCTTC
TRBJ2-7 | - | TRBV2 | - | CASSDGRGPYEQYF | TGTGCCAGCAGTGACGGGAGAGGGCCATACGAGCAGTACTTC